This paragraph covers one TCR beta chain sequence. The data originate from a study of sequential checkpoint blockade in melanoma. The sample's treatment: randomized to nivolumab then ipilimumab (arm A) or the reverse (arm B). None of the patients previously received DNA-damaging chemotherapy. From thawed PBMCs, live CD3+CD8+ cells negative for CD19 and CD56 were sorted. V trimming: 3 bases; J trimming: 2 bases; junction bases outside the gene matches: 9. Per the germline V gene, CDR1 is SGHRS and CDR2 is YFSETQ. This CDR3 contains 17 residues. Only in-frame clones appear in the TCRdb table, and some are missing; sequencing was by immunoSEQ multiplex PCR. The table records approximately 28,000 clones, more than 80% of them present only once.

The TCR sequence derives from a human donor with melanoma. The genes are TRBV5-1 and TRBJ2-3; 10 nucleotides line up with TRBD2. This material consisted of CD8+ T cells sorted from blood (inferred from file names), taken from a patient given nivolumab and ipilimumab in sequence. The chain's CDR3 is CASSSEPSGGITDTQYF. CDR3 DNA sequence: TGCGCCAGCAGCTCAGAACCTAGCGGGGGTATCACAGATACGCAGTATTTT.